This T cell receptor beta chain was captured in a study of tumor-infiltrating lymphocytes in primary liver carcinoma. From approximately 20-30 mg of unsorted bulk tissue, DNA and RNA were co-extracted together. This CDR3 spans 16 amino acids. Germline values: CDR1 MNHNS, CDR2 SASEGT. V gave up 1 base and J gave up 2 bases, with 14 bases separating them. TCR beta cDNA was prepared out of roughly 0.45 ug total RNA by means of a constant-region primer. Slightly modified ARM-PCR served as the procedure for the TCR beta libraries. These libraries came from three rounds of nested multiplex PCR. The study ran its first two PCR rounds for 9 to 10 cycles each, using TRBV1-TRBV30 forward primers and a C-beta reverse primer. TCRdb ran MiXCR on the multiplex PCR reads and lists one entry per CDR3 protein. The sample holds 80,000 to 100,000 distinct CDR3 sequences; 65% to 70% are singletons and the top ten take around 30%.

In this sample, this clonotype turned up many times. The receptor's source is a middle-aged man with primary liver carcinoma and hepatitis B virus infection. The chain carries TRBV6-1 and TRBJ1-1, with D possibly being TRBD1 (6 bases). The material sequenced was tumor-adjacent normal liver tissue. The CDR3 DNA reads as TGTGCCAGCAGTGAAGGCCCCGGACAGATAAACACTGAAGCTTTCTTT. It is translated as CASSEGPGQINTEAFF.